The 3 T cell receptor beta chains given below trace back to one sample, sequenced in a study of HIV-infected children after antiretroviral therapy interruption. Noted treatment: PENTA 11 planned treatment interruption arm or continuous ART arm. A 3' RACE protocol on RNA, with unique molecular identifiers, produced the TCR library. TCRdb fed the 3' RACE reads into MiXCR, producing one record per CDR3 protein. This sample yields about 89,000 distinct CDR3 sequences, of which approximately 6.9% are seen a single time; 0.9% to 1.4% belongs to the top ten. The specimen was CD45RA+ CD4+ T cells from PBMCs, pooled from several time points, collected from a donor given antiretroviral therapy, either interrupted or continuous. Subset specified: naive CD4+ CD45RA+ CD45RO- T cells. Source of these receptors: a pool of human donors with HIV.

In this sample, this clonotype turned up many times. CDR3 region: CASSSGVTGELFF. As DNA, the CDR3 is TGTGCCAGCAGCTCTGGTGTTACCGGGGAGCTGTTTTTT. This chain links TRBV7-3 with TRBJ2-2, with D uncertain. The germline CDR1 and CDR2 sequences are SGHTA and FQGTGA. The CDR3 has 13 amino acids. V lost 4 bases and J lost 5, with 8 bases in between.

This clonotype came up a few times. V gene TRBV30 combines with J gene TRBJ2-5, with D perhaps assigned TRBD1 or TRBD2 (5 bases each). Germline V gene sequence: CDR1 GTSNPN, CDR2 SVGIG (reference sequence). V gave up 1 base and J gave up 5 bases, with 5 bases separating them. The CDR3 sequence is 11 residues long. The CDR3 is CAWSGGETQYF. For the CDR3, the DNA is TGTGCCTGGAGTGGGGGGGAGACCCAGTACTTC. The full variable domain, completed using reference TRBV30 and TRBJ2-5, is SQTIHQWPATLVQPVGSPLSLECTVEGTSNPNLYWYRQAAGRGLQLLFYSVGIGQISSEVPQNLSASRPQDRQFILSSKKLLLSDSGFYLCAWSGGETQYFGPGTRLLVL.

This clonotype was seen many times. The CDR3 DNA is TGTGCCAGCAGCCCCAACCCCGGCAATCAGCCCCAGCATTTT. As protein: CASSPNPGNQPQHF. V usage is TRBV3-1 and J usage is TRBJ1-5; no clear D. The CDR3 is 14 amino acids. The V gene's germline CDR1 is LGHDT and CDR2 YNNKEL (reference sequence). V dropped 4 bases and J dropped 2 bases, with 9 bases sitting between them.